Presented here are 31 T cell receptor beta chains from one specimen sequenced in a study of regulatory T cells in long-lasting Graves disease. Arm-PCR of CDR3 regions and iRepertoire HTBI primers were used to build TCR beta libraries. TCRdb re-derived calls from the multiplex PCR reads in MiXCR, one entry per CDR3 protein. Of 600,000 to 800,000 distinct CDR3 sequences in the sample, about 32% are singletons; the top ten hold about two fifths. Time point described: persistent/refractory GD, antithyroid drugs over 5 years with positive TRAb. The TCR library was prepared using RNA isolated from PBMCs. Sequenced here: peripheral blood mononuclear cells (PBMCs), sampled when the disease was refractory, from a patient treated with antithyroid drugs. Receptors originate from a female donor with Graves disease.

The rearrangement uses TRBV5-6 and TRBJ2-2, with unresolved D. V dropped 6 bases and J dropped 1 base, with 19 bases sitting between them. The CDR3 extends over 17 amino acids. Germline assignment: CDR1 SGHDT and CDR2 YYEEEE. Here the CDR3 reads CASTLERAAWNTGELFF. The CDR3 region has the DNA TGTGCCAGCACCCTGGAAAGGGCTGCCTGGAACACCGGGGAGCTGTTTTTT. Combining the CDR3 with reference TRBV5-6 and TRBJ2-2 gives the whole variable domain DAGVTQSPTHLIKTRGQQVTLRCSPKSGHDTVSWYQQALGQGPQFIFQYYEEEERQRGNFPDRFSGHQFPNYSSELNVNALLLGDSALYLCASTLERAAWNTGELFFGEGSRLTVL.

In its sample, this clonotype was seen a few times. This rearrangement joins TRBV12-5 to TRBJ2-2; TRBD1 might be the D (6 bases). CDR1 is LGHNT, CDR2 FRNRAP, per germline. V lost 6 bases, J lost 2 bases, and 10 bases lay in between. The CDR3 has 14 amino acids. The CDR3 is CASGWDTNTGELFF. CDR3 sequence (DNA): TGTGCTAGTGGCTGGGACACCAACACCGGGGAGCTGTTTTTT.

V is TRBV5-1 and J is TRBJ2-7, with 14 bases identical to TRBD2. Germline loops: CDR1 SGHRS, CDR2 YFSETQ. The CDR3 runs 18 residues. Unmatched junction bases numbered 7, after V lost 2 bases and J lost 0 bases. The CDR3 loop reads CASSFPGLAGALSYEQYF. CDR3 bases: TGCGCCAGCAGCTTTCCGGGACTAGCGGGGGCCCTCTCCTACGAGCAGTACTTC.

The V call is TRBV14, the J call TRBJ1-2; a possible D gene is TRBD1 (6 bases). Germline CDR1 SGHDN, CDR2 FVKESK. This CDR3 contains 17 residues. V lost 0 bases to trimming and J lost 3 bases, with 17 bases between them. As DNA, the CDR3 is TGTGCCAGCAGCCAAGAAGGGGGGGCCAGACCAGACTATGGCTACACCTTC. Translation gives CASSQEGGARPDYGYTF.

This clonotype was seen a handful of times. The V gene is TRBV7-2, the J gene TRBJ2-3; D is perhaps TRBD2 (6 bases). V was trimmed by 1 base and J by 3 bases, leaving 8 bases between them. Germline-derived CDR1 and CDR2 are SGHTA and FQGNSA. This CDR3 region has 14 residues. Written as DNA, the CDR3 is TGTGCCAGCAGCTTAGACGCGGGGACAGATACGCAGTATTTT. Its translation is CASSLDAGTDTQYF.

This chain uses TRBV5-1 with TRBJ2-7; D remains ambiguous. This CDR3 spans 14 amino acids. V lost 4 bases and J 3 bases, leaving 14 bases between the germline ends. Germline CDR1 and CDR2: SGHRS and YFSETQ. CDR3 nucleotide sequence: TGCGCCAGCAGCCTTGGGATCTCGAACTACGAGCAGTACTTC. It yields the protein CASSLGISNYEQYF.

The chain uses TRBV20-1 and TRBJ1-5, with D perhaps matching TRBD1 (6 bases). Germline lookup yields CDR1 DFQATT and CDR2 SNEGSKA (reference sequence). The length of the CDR3 is 16 residues. V was cut by 3 bases and J by 6 bases, with 21 bases left in between. The CDR3 spells CSARETGKLSGQPQHF. CDR3 coding DNA: TGCAGTGCTAGGGAGACAGGAAAGTTGTCGGGTCAGCCCCAGCATTTT.

This clonotype was observed a few times. This sequence joins TRBV5-1 and TRBJ1-6; 10 bases match TRBD1. Germline CDR1 and CDR2: SGHRS and YFSETQ. V was clipped by 3 bases and J by 8 bases; unmatched bases: 14. This CDR3 contains 18 residues. In DNA, the CDR3 is TGCGCCAGCAGCTGGTATTTCCGGGACAGGGGTATGGATTCACCCCTCCACTTT. It encodes CASSWYFRDRGMDSPLHF.

This clonotype was observed at least ten times. The chain couples TRBV5-5 to TRBJ1-4; D uncertain. The germline gives CDR1 SGHKS, CDR2 YYEKEE (reference sequence). The V end lost 5 bases, the J end lost 0 bases, and 11 bases lay between the germline ends. CDR3 length equals 15 residues. The CDR3 loop is CASSLHRSTNEKLFF. As DNA, the CDR3 is TGTGCCAGCAGTCTCCACCGTTCAACTAATGAAAAACTGTTTTTT.

The chain employs TRBV28 and TRBJ1-3, with D unresolved. Germline CDR1 reads MDHEN; CDR2 reads SYDVKM. With 6 bases removed from V and 2 bases from J, the gap between germline ends came to 14 bases. The CDR3 covers 15 residues. The CDR3, as DNA: TGTGCCAGCAGACCCGGTGTCACCCCTGGAAACACCATATATTTT. Encoded protein: CASRPGVTPGNTIYF.

This clonotype was seen more than once but under ten times. This chain uses TRBV27 with TRBJ2-7; a possible D gene is TRBD2 (6 bases). The CDR3 is 16 residues long. Germline V CDR1 and CDR2: MNHEY, SMNVEV (reference sequence). V was cut by 1 base and J by 3 bases, with 16 bases left in between. CDR3 region: CASSLYLGGAHYEQYF. CDR3 coding DNA: TGTGCCAGCAGTTTATATCTAGGAGGGGCCCACTACGAGCAGTACTTC.

In its sample, this clonotype was seen a few times. The chain carries TRBV9 and TRBJ1-1, with D tentatively TRBD1 (5 bases). Germline lookup yields CDR1 SGDLS and CDR2 YYNGEE. The CDR3 runs 15 residues. V lost 0 bases to trimming and J lost 5 bases, with 14 bases between them. CDR3 protein: CASSVGPRGETEAFF. CDR3 bases: TGTGCCAGCAGCGTAGGCCCCCGGGGGGAGACTGAAGCTTTCTTT. The whole variable domain, remainder taken from reference TRBV9 and TRBJ1-1, is DSGVTQTPKHLITATGQRVTLRCSPRSGDLSVYWYQQSLDQGLQFLIQYYNGEERAKGNILERFSAQQFPDLHSELNLSSLELGDSALYFCASSVGPRGETEAFFGQGTRLTVV.

This clonotype occurred a few times. The rearrangement uses TRBV6-1 and TRBJ2-6; the D call may be TRBD1 or TRBD2 (5 bases each). V was pared by 2 bases and J by 0 bases, with 14 bases between. Per germline, CDR1 MNHNS and CDR2 SASEGT. The CDR3 loop spans 18 amino acids. CDR3 protein: CASSEMTGPNSGANVLTF. The CDR3 bases are TGTGCCAGCAGTGAAATGACGGGACCGAACTCTGGGGCCAACGTCCTGACTTTC.

The chain joins TRBV7-9 to TRBJ1-4; D is unresolved. The CDR3 totals 14 residues. V was cut by 4 bases and J by 8 bases, with 14 bases left in between. Germline CDR1 and CDR2: SEHNR and FQNEAQ (reference sequence). The CDR3 region has the DNA TGTGCCAGCAGCTCGTTCGATCCGGGGGAAAAACTGTTTTTT. Residues: CASSSFDPGEKLFF. The entire variable domain, with the rest obtained from reference TRBV7-9 and TRBJ1-4, is as follows: DTGVSQNPRHKITKRGQNVTFRCDPISEHNRLYWYRQTLGQGPEFLTYFQNEAQLEKSRLLSDRFSAERPKGSFSTLEIQRTEQGDSAMYLCASSSFDPGEKLFFGSGTQLSVL.

This clonotype has a count of ten or more. The chain joins TRBV6-2 or TRBV6-3 to TRBJ2-5; TRBD1 matches at 7 bases. Unmatched junction bases numbered 2, after V lost 3 bases and J lost 1 base. The CDR3 sequence is 14 residues long. Germline V gene sequence: CDR1 MNHEY, CDR2 SVGEGT. CDR3 coding DNA: TGTGCCAGCAGTTATGGGGACAGCCAAGAGACCCAGTACTTC. Protein sequence: CASSYGDSQETQYF.

The chain joins TRBV12-3 or TRBV12-4 to TRBJ2-1; 9 bases map to TRBD2. V shed 1 base and J 1 base; nucleotides not matched to a gene: 2. This CDR3 is 16 amino acids long. Written as DNA, the CDR3 is TGTGCCAGCAGTTTAGAAGCGGGAGGTTCCTACAATGAGCAGTTCTTC. Residues: CASSLEAGGSYNEQFF.

The chain recombines TRBV20-1 with TRBJ2-5; TRBD2 agrees at 8 bases. CDR3 length equals 15 residues. The trim removed 4 bases at V and 5 bases at J, leaving 12 bases unmatched. Per the germline V gene, CDR1 is DFQATT and CDR2 is SNEGSKA (reference sequence). CDR3 loop: CSAITTSGAWETQYF. The CDR3 DNA reads TGCAGTGCTATAACCACTAGCGGTGCTTGGGAGACCCAGTACTTC.

The sample holds a few counts of this clonotype. V and J are TRBV7-6 and TRBJ2-7; maybe TRBD2 (5 bases). Trimming stripped 5 bases from V and 0 bases from J, with 17 bases between. The CDR3 is 16 amino acids. The V gene's germline CDR1 is SGHVS and CDR2 FNYEAQ. The CDR3 protein is CASSPSAGLSSYEQYF. In DNA form, the CDR3 reads TGTGCCAGCAGCCCGTCGGCGGGCCTTAGCTCCTACGAGCAGTACTTC.

This chain connects TRBV9 to TRBJ2-7, with 7 bases lining up with TRBD2. Germline V CDR1 and CDR2: SGDLS, YYNGEE. The length of the CDR3 is 15 residues. J was trimmed by 5 bases and V by 0 bases; bases with no gene match: 8. The CDR3 nucleotides are TGTGCCAGCAGCGTAGATGAAGGCGGGAGCAACGAGCAGTACTTC. It translates to CASSVDEGGSNEQYF.

This clonotype was seen a handful of times. Just one base apart from a much larger clone, this may be a read error. V usage is TRBV2 and J usage is TRBJ2-2; TRBD2 might be the D (6 bases). CDR3 length: 13 amino acids. Germline values: CDR1 SNHLY, CDR2 FYNNEI. Trimming left V 6 bases short and J 7 bases short, with 12 bases between. The CDR3 DNA reads as TGTGCCAGCAGGGGGCTAGCGATCGGGGAGCTGTTTTTT. Translated, it gives CASRGLAIGELFF.

On this clonotype: Just one base apart from a much larger clone, this may be a read error. The gene calls are TRBV6-2 or TRBV6-3 and TRBJ1-5, with D possibly being TRBD1 (5 bases). The germline V gene encodes CDR1 MNHEY and CDR2 SVGEGT. The CDR3 runs 14 residues. The V gene lost 2 bases and the J gene lost 1 base, with 6 bases spanning the gap. For the CDR3, the DNA is TGTGCCAGCAGTTACCGACAGAGCAATCAGCCCCAGCATTTT. It codes for CASSYRQSNQPQHF.

The V and J genes are TRBV12-3 or TRBV12-4 and TRBJ1-1; 9 nucleotides agree with TRBD1. CDR3 size: 19 residues. V shed 6 bases, J shed 0 bases, and the junction held 17 bases outside the gene matches. DNA for the CDR3: TGTGCCAGCAGCCGGGGACAGGGCTTGGGGACGGTTATGAACACTGAAGCTTTCTTT. It encodes CASSRGQGLGTVMNTEAFF.

This clonotype occurred many times. V is TRBV19 and J is TRBJ1-5; 8 bases are shared with TRBD1. Germline V gives CDR1 LNHDA, CDR2 SQIVND (reference sequence). This CDR3 region has 16 residues. Trimming cost V 8 bases and J 4 bases; bases outside gene matches: 13. The CDR3, as DNA: TGTGCCAGTTTCCCCGACCAGGACAGGGATAATCAGCCCCAGCATTTT. Encoded protein: CASFPDQDRDNQPQHF.

A few counts support this clonotype. The rearrangement links TRBV10-3 to TRBJ1-6; the match to TRBD1 covers 9 bases. In germline, CDR1 is ENHRY, CDR2 SYGVKD. J gave up 7 bases and V 0 bases, and 4 bases lay outside the gene matches. The CDR3 has 16 amino acids. CDR3 sequence (DNA): TGTGCCATCAGTGAGTCGTTAGGACAGGGGAATTCACCCCTCCACTTT. Protein product: CAISESLGQGNSPLHF.

Turning to this clonotype: At one of its ends the junction is not consistent with the germline gene, which may arise from a read error. The V call is TRBV24-1, the J call TRBJ1-2; D ambiguous. Germline-derived CDR1 and CDR2 are KGHDR and SFDVKD. CDR3 length: 14 amino acids. The CDR3 DNA reads as TGTGCCACCAGTGATCCGCCGGACTCTGATGGCTACGCCTTC. Protein product: CATSDPPDSDGYAF.

This clonotype was seen a handful of times. The chain employs TRBV7-9 and TRBJ1-2; 9 bases match TRBD1. With 5 bases clipped from V and 5 bases from J, the junction kept 12 bases outside the gene matches. In germline, CDR1 is SEHNR, CDR2 FQNEAQ (reference sequence). The CDR3 length is 16 residues. In DNA form, the CDR3 reads TGTGCCAGCAGCCCCACTCCACAGGGGGCGAATTATGGCTACACCTTC. Translation: CASSPTPQGANYGYTF.

The V call is TRBV9, the J call TRBJ2-7; possibly TRBD2 for D (5 bases). The V end lost 4 bases, the J end lost 6 bases, and 20 bases lay between the germline ends. The CDR3 length is 15 residues. Germline-derived CDR1 and CDR2 are SGDLS and YYNGEE. Written as DNA, the CDR3 is TGTGCCAGCAGCCCAACCTCAACTAGTTTTGGCGAGCAGTACTTC. It encodes CASSPTSTSFGEQYF. The full variable domain, its missing parts supplied by reference TRBV9 and TRBJ2-7, is DSGVTQTPKHLITATGQRVTLRCSPRSGDLSVYWYQQSLDQGLQFLIQYYNGEERAKGNILERFSAQQFPDLHSELNLSSLELGDSALYFCASSPTSTSFGEQYFGPGTRLTVT.

The CDR3 sequence is CASGSGRGSSYEQYF. The CDR3 nucleotides are TGTGCTAGTGGTTCCGGCAGGGGAAGCTCCTACGAGCAGTACTTC. The rearrangement uses TRBV12-5 and TRBJ2-7, with D tentatively TRBD1 (6 bases). Germline assignment: CDR1 LGHNT and CDR2 FRNRAP. The CDR3 consists of 15 residues. V was trimmed by 4 bases and J by 0 bases, leaving 13 bases between them.

The J gene is TRBJ1-5, the V gene TRBV18; D unclear. CDR3 size: 13 residues. The V gene's germline CDR1 is KGHSH and CDR2 LQKENI. V was cut by 5 bases and J by 6 bases, with 11 bases left in between. CDR3 amino acids: CASSSTPVQPQHF. CDR3 nucleotides: TGTGCCAGCTCATCCACCCCGGTTCAGCCCCAGCATTTT. Full variable domain (rest looked up from reference TRBV18 and TRBJ1-5): NAGVMQNPRHLVRRRGQEARLRCSPMKGHSHVYWYRQLPEEGLKFMVYLQKENIIDESGMPKERFSAEFPKEGPSILRIQQVVRGDSAAYFCASSSTPVQPQHFGDGTRLSIL.

The CDR3 nucleotides are TGTGCCAGCAGCCAACAGGGGGCATCTAACTATGGCTACACCTTC. Its protein product is CASSQQGASNYGYTF. This chain links TRBV7-9 with TRBJ1-2; 9 bases align to TRBD1. Germline CDR1 and CDR2: SEHNR and FQNEAQ (reference sequence). The CDR3 consists of 15 residues. After removal of 5 bases from V and 0 bases from J, the junction contained 4 bases not matched to a gene. The full variable domain, completed using reference TRBV7-9 and TRBJ1-2, is DTGVSQNPRHKITKRGQNVTFRCDPISEHNRLYWYRQTLGQGPEFLTYFQNEAQLEKSRLLSDRFSAERPKGSFSTLEIQRTEQGDSAMYLCASSQQGASNYGYTFGSGTRLTVV.

V and J are TRBV3-1 and TRBJ2-2; D uncertain. Trimming removed 4 bases at V and 3 bases at J, with 15 bases between. The CDR3 length is 16 residues. Germline loops: CDR1 LGHDT, CDR2 YNNKEL (reference sequence). The CDR3: CASSRGGSWYTGELFF. In nucleotides, the CDR3 is TGTGCCAGCAGCCGCGGTGGGTCGTGGTACACCGGGGAGCTGTTTTTT.